A single sample is the source of the 5 T cell receptor beta chains below, sequenced in a study of CXCR3-negative and CXCR3-positive naive CD8 T cells. Study-wide points: Relative to CXCR3-negative naive cells, CXCR3-positive naive cells had more hydrophobic TRB CDR3s.

These receptors are not linked to any known antigen. Each TRB cDNA library was prepared by 5' RACE (with UMI labels). TCRdb re-called the 5' RACE reads and gives one entry per CDR3 protein, without DNA. This sample carries over 100,000 distinct CDR3 sequences, with just over 0.35% going to the ten biggest clones. The sample comprised naive CXCR3+ CD8+ T cells from blood. Subset in this sample: CD45RO-CCR7+CD27+CD95- naive CD8+ T cells expressing CXCR3 (TNR3+). The receptor source for this set is a human donor in good health. Some clones in this sample may be carry-over from other donors' samples.

V is TRBV7-6 and J is TRBJ2-5. Germline V gene data show CDR1 as SGHVS and CDR2 as FNYEAQ. This CDR3 contains 15 residues. The CDR3 loop is CASSLVSAEQETQYF. Full variable domain (rest looked up from reference TRBV7-6 and TRBJ2-5): GAGVSQSPRYKVTKRGQDVALRCDPISGHVSLYWYRQALGQGPEFLTYFNYEAQQDKSGLPNDRFSAERPEGSISTLTIQRTEQRDSAMYRCASSLVSAEQETQYFGPGTRLLVL.

The V call is TRBV27, the J call TRBJ2-1; with no DNA, the TCRdb D assignment of TRBD2 cannot be verified. Germline CDR1 MNHEY, CDR2 SMNVEV (reference sequence). The CDR3 totals 18 residues. CDR3 in amino acids: CASSLAPIAGASYNEQFF.

This rearrangement joins TRBV14 to TRBJ2-3; TCRdb proposes TRBD2, but this gene call is untestable without DNA. Germline loops: CDR1 SGHDN, CDR2 FVKESK. The length of the CDR3 is 14 residues. The CDR3 sequence: CASSQSRLDDTQYF.

This chain uses TRBV20-1 with TRBJ2-7; no DNA is available, so the TRBD1 call from TCRdb remains unchecked. This CDR3 spans 13 amino acids. The V gene's germline CDR1 is DFQATT and CDR2 SNEGSKA (reference sequence). The CDR3 protein is CSARDRGSDEQYF.

The chain is built from TRBV2 and TRBJ2-7; no DNA is available, so the TRBD1 call from TCRdb remains unchecked. The CDR3 contains 15 residues. Looked up from germline, CDR1 is SNHLY and CDR2 is FYNNEI. The CDR3 is CASSGENGTIYEQYF. Full variable domain (remainder filled in from reference TRBV2 and TRBJ2-7): EPEVTQTPSHQVTQMGQEVILRCVPISNHLYFYWYRQILGQKVEFLVSFYNNEISEKSEIFDDQFSVERPDGSNFTLKIRSTKLEDSAMYFCASSGENGTIYEQYFGPGTRLTVT.